Detailed here is one T cell receptor beta chain. Its antigen is unknown. Assay used: immunoSEQ multiplex PCR; TCRdb lists only in-frame clones, some missing. The sample includes 65,000 to 85,000 clones, roughly 90% of them seen just once. CDR1 MDHEN and CDR2 SYDVKM come from the germline V gene. The V gene end was trimmed by 7 bases and the J gene end by 5 bases; junction bases not matched to a gene: 10. The CDR3 contains 14 residues. The entry originates in a study of T cell responses to AZD1222 COVID-19 vaccine. Findings and limits, study-wide: Clonal diversity was possibly underestimated, and the donors were mostly white British, with more females. Breadth and depth of Spike-specific TCRs rose after two AZD1222 doses. There were vaccine-associated CD4 TCRs across spike, dominant at 160-218 and 743-854.

V gene TRBV28 combines with J gene TRBJ2-5; 7 positions agree with TRBD2. The TCR sequence derives from an adult in good health. Sequencing used peripheral blood, obtained on day 0 of AZD1222 vaccination. CDR3 sequence: CASTVPRGWETQYF. CDR3 DNA: TGTGCCAGCACCGTCCCGCGGGGGTGGGAGACCCAGTACTTC.